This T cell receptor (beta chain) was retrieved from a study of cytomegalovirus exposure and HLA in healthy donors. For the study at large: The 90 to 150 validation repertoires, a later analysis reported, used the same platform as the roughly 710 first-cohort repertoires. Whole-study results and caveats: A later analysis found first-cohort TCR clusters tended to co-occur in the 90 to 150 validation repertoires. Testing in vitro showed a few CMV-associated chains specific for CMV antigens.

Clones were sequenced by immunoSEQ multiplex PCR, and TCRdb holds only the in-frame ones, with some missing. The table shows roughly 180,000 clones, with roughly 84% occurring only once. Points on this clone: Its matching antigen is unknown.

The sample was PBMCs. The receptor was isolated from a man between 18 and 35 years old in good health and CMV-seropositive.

The CDR3 region is CAWGTGTGKEPQHF. CDR3 DNA sequence: TGTGCCTGGGGAACAGGGACGGGCAAGGAGCCCCAGCATTTT. This chain connects TRBV30 to TRBJ1-5; D perhaps matches TRBD1 (6 bases). Trimming stripped 5 bases from V and 8 bases from J, with 19 bases between. The CDR3 runs to 14 residues. CDR1 and CDR2 from the germline V gene are GTSNPN and SVGIG (reference sequence). The full variable domain, its missing parts supplied by reference TRBV30 and TRBJ1-5, is SQTIHQWPATLVQPVGSPLSLECTVEGTSNPNLYWYRQAAGRGLQLLFYSVGIGQISSEVPQNLSASRPQDRQFILSSKKLLLSDSGFYLCAWGTGTGKEPQHFGDGTRLSIL.